Sequencing of this T cell receptor (beta chain) was carried out in a study of cytomegalovirus exposure and HLA in healthy donors. General observations from the study: In vitro work confirmed that three CMV-associated chains recognize CMV antigens.

For this clone: Its cognate antigen is unknown.

In the PCR, 60 Vbeta and 13 Jbeta primers were used. Measured with immunoSEQ multiplex PCR; TCRdb has only the in-frame clones, and not every one. The sample shows some 150,000 clones, 83% of them seen only once. The CDR3 extends over 15 amino acids. Germline CDR1 reads LNHDA; CDR2 reads SQIVND (reference sequence). The V segment lost 4 bases and the J segment 3 bases; nucleotides outside the gene matches: 6. The chain has TRBV19 and TRBJ2-7, with TRBD1 matching 10 bases. Sequencing input: PBMCs. This TCR came from a man aged 40-50 years in good health and CMV-seronegative. CDR3 nucleotide sequence: TGTGCCAGTAGTAACAGACAGGGGGCCGGCTACGAGCAGTACTTC. Translating it yields CASSNRQGAGYEQYF.